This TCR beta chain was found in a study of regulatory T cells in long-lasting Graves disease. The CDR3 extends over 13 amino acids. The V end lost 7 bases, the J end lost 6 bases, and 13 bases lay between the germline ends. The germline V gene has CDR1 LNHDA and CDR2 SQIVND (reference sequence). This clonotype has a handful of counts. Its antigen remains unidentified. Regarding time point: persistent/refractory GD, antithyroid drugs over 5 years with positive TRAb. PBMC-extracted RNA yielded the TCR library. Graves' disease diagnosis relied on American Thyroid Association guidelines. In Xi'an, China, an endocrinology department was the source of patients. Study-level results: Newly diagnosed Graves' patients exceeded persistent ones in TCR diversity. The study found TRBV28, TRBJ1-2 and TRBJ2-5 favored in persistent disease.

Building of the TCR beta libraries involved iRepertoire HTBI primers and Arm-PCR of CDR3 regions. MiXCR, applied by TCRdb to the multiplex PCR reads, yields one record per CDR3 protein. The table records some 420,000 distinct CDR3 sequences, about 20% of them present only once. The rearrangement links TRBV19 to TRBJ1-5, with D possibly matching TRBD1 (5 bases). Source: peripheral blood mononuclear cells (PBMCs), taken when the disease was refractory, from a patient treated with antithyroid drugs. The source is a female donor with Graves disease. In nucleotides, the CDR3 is TGTGCCAGTACTGGGGGTTTCAGTCAGCCCCAGCATTTT. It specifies CASTGGFSQPQHF.